This T cell receptor (beta chain) appears in the sequencing data of a study of blood T cell repertoires in COVID-19. Study-wide background: Symptom resolution, clearance, or two negative PCRs marked the recovered donors of Cohort 3.

The authors' processing: It was from reference gene primer amplification that nucleated cell counts were estimated. Sequencing was performed with immunoSEQ multiplex PCR; in TCRdb, only in-frame clones are kept and a portion is missing. V, J and clone size derive from that table, while D and trimming were established from the DNA sequence. The data contain roughly 200,000 clones, 86% of them singletons. Germline V lookup: CDR1 SNHLY, CDR2 FYNNEI. Trimming took 4 bases from V and 0 from J, leaving 8 bases between them. The CDR3 length is 14 residues. The V and J genes are TRBV2 and TRBJ2-3; D gene uncertain. The sequenced sample was PBMCs or T cells enriched from blood (not recorded which). The TCR sequence derives from a woman aged 35 to 49 in a cohort exposed to, infected with or recovered from COVID-19 (not recorded which). The CDR3, as DNA: TGTGCCAGCAGTGGACCAGCGAGCACAGATACGCAGTATTTT. Protein: CASSGPASTDTQYF.